The 30 T cell receptor beta chains listed next were all sequenced from one sample in a study of blood T cells in healthy people across ages. Next came a second PCR, run for roughly 6 to 11 cycles, which used a sample-barcoded 5' primer along with a J-beta primer mix. Using its own MiXCR run on the 5' RACE reads, TCRdb lists one record per CDR3 protein. This sample has almost 300,000 distinct CDR3 sequences, with about 25% found just once. The sequencing sample was made of blood. Source of these receptors: a woman aged 70-85 years in good health.

V gene TRBV20-1 combines with J gene TRBJ1-1; unclear D gene. The V end lost 5 bases, the J end lost 2 bases, and 15 bases lay between the germline ends. Germline loops: CDR1 DFQATT, CDR2 SNEGSKA (reference sequence). The CDR3 is 14 amino acids. The CDR3 here is CSAARGGLNTEAFF. The CDR3 coding sequence is TGCAGTGCTGCCCGAGGAGGACTTAACACTGAAGCTTTCTTT.

The chain has TRBV6-1 and TRBJ1-6; D remains unclear. The CDR3 length is 12 residues. Between the trimmed V and J ends, which lost 4 bases and 6 bases, there was a span of 4 bases. Germline V gives CDR1 MNHNS, CDR2 SASEGT. The CDR3 nucleotides are TGTGCCAGCAGTGTTGCTAATTCACCCCTCCACTTT. It codes for CASSVANSPLHF.

The chain has TRBV7-2 and TRBJ2-1, with TRBD1 identical over 10 bases. J lost 7 bases, V lost 1 base, and 10 bases had no gene match. The germline V gene encodes CDR1 SGHTA and CDR2 FQGNSA. This CDR3 has 17 amino acids. CDR3 amino acids: CASSLVAGTGAQNEQFF. The CDR3 bases are TGTGCCAGCAGCTTAGTGGCCGGGACAGGGGCCCAAAATGAGCAGTTCTTC.

The chain combines TRBV25-1 with TRBJ2-5, with a tentative D call TRBD1 (6 bases). The CDR3 contains 15 residues. The V end lost 2 bases, the J end lost 2 bases, and 12 bases lay between the germline ends. CDR1 and CDR2 (germline): MGHDK, SYGVNS. This CDR3 reads CASSELGQTQETQYF. The CDR3 DNA reads TGTGCCAGCAGTGAACTTGGACAGACTCAAGAGACCCAGTACTTC.

The chain couples TRBV6-5 to TRBJ2-2; a weak D match, TRBD1 (6 bases). This CDR3 has 17 residues. Looked up from germline, CDR1 is MNHEY and CDR2 is SVGAGI. V was cut by 0 bases and J by 1 base, with 12 bases left in between. This chain's CDR3 is CASSYSLGTMNTGELFF. The CDR3 nucleotides read TGTGCCAGCAGTTACTCGTTAGGGACAATGAACACCGGGGAGCTGTTTTTT.

This clonotype was counted once. The rearrangement uses TRBV6-1 and TRBJ1-4, with D perhaps matching TRBD1 (5 bases). CDR3 length: 16 residues. V lost 3 bases to trimming and J lost 11 bases, with 22 bases between them. The V gene's germline CDR1 is MNHNS and CDR2 SASEGT. Written as DNA, the CDR3 is TGTGCCAGCAGTGATCCTAGTAGGTCAGGGCCCGGTAAACTGTTTTTT. Protein: CASSDPSRSGPGKLFF.

This clonotype was picked up a small number of times. V and J are TRBV19 and TRBJ1-2; D unclear. The CDR3 is 13 amino acids. Looked up from germline, CDR1 is LNHDA and CDR2 is SQIVND (reference sequence). V was trimmed by 9 bases and J by 2 bases, leaving 13 bases between them. CDR3 in DNA: TGTGCCAGCGCCCCCCTCGCGAACTATGGCTACACCTTC. Translated: CASAPLANYGYTF.

This clonotype was counted between two and nine times. The chain carries TRBV20-1 and TRBJ2-1; 8 bases line up with TRBD2. CDR1 and CDR2 from the germline V gene are DFQATT and SNEGSKA (reference sequence). This CDR3 spans 16 amino acids. Germline trimming cut 4 bases from V and 4 bases from J; bases unmatched to any gene: 12. The CDR3 coding sequence is TGCAGTGCTATCTCAAGCTTTAGCGGGATATACAATGAGCAGTTCTTC. Its translation: CSAISSFSGIYNEQFF.

This clonotype was recorded at least ten times. This chain's CDR3 is CSARGAQMTQYF. The CDR3 DNA reads TGCAGTGCTAGAGGGGCCCAAATGACCCAGTACTTC. This sequence joins TRBV20-1 and TRBJ2-5, with D unclear. The V gene lost 1 base and the J gene lost 7 bases, with 10 bases spanning the gap. Per germline, CDR1 DFQATT and CDR2 SNEGSKA (reference sequence). This CDR3 is built from 12 residues.

This clonotype was observed a handful of times. The junction differs from germline at one of its ends, possibly a read error. J is TRBJ2-1 and V is TRBV18; TRBD2 might be the D (6 bases). CDR3 size: 17 residues. Germline V lookup: CDR1 KGHSH, CDR2 LQKENI. CDR3 coding DNA: TGTGCCTGCTCACCCAACGTCGGGGGTCGCTCCTACAATGAGCAGTTCTTC. This sequence encodes CACSPNVGGRSYNEQFF.

The chain couples TRBV20-1 to TRBJ2-5; D may correspond to TRBD1 or TRBD2 (5 bases each). V was pared by 5 bases and J by 5 bases, with 18 bases between. CDR1 and CDR2 from the germline V gene are DFQATT and SNEGSKA (reference sequence). CDR3 size: 14 residues. CDR3 sequence (DNA): TGCAGTGCTCTAGAAGGCCTGGGGGTGGAGACCCAGTACTTC. Its protein product is CSALEGLGVETQYF.

Only a few counts were recorded for this clonotype. The chain carries TRBV11-2 and TRBJ2-5, with 7 bases aligning to TRBD1. The end of the DNA aligns better with TRBJ2-1, so the J call may be wrong. CDR1 is SGHAT and CDR2 is FQNNGV in the germline V gene. The CDR3 runs 14 residues. The chain's CDR3 is CASSFNMNRGEQFF. CDR3 DNA: TGTGCCAGCAGCTTTAATATGAACAGGGGTGAGCAGTTCTTC.

About this clonotype itself: At one end, the junction sequence differs from germline, possibly due to a read error. The chain employs TRBV7-3 and TRBJ2-1; possibly TRBD1 for D (6 bases). The CDR3 runs 15 residues. Per the germline V gene, CDR1 is SGHTA and CDR2 is FQGTGA. The CDR3 reads CASSLGTGTYNEQLF. The CDR3 DNA reads TGTGCCAGCAGCTTAGGCACAGGGACCTACAATGAGCAGCTCTTC.

The DNA of the CDR3 is TGTGCCAGCAGCACCCCACAGGGGCCGGGCTACACCTTC. It translates to CASSTPQGPGYTF. The V call is TRBV6-6, the J call TRBJ1-2, with TRBD1 matching over 7 bases. CDR1 is MNHNY, CDR2 SVGAGI, per germline (reference sequence). After removal of 6 bases from V and 8 bases from J, the junction contained 9 bases not matched to a gene. CDR3 size: 13 residues.

V gene TRBV18 combines with J gene TRBJ2-1, with D possibly TRBD2 on 5 matching bases. CDR3 size: 14 residues. The ends were cut back, 5 bases at V and 4 bases at J, with 12 bases in the middle. CDR1 is KGHSH and CDR2 is LQKENI in the germline V gene. CDR3 residues: CASSAGLDYNEQFF. The CDR3 bases are TGTGCCAGCTCAGCGGGCCTAGATTACAATGAGCAGTTCTTC. Combining the CDR3 with reference TRBV18 and TRBJ2-1 gives the whole variable domain NAGVMQNPRHLVRRRGQEARLRCSPMKGHSHVYWYRQLPEEGLKFMVYLQKENIIDESGMPKERFSAEFPKEGPSILRIQQVVRGDSAAYFCASSAGLDYNEQFFGPGTRLTVL.

The table lists this clonotype with a count of one. Germline and junction disagree at one end, which may indicate a read error. This sequence joins TRBV6-1 and TRBJ2-1, with 7 positions matching TRBD2. CDR1 MNHNS and CDR2 SASEGT come from the germline V gene. This CDR3 is 15 amino acids long. CDR3 in amino acids: CATSLGRLAVNEQFF. CDR3 coding DNA: TGTGCCACCAGTCTCGGCCGGCTAGCGGTTAATGAGCAGTTCTTC.

There are a few counts of this clonotype. V gene TRBV24-1 combines with J gene TRBJ2-1; D is unresolved. V dropped 6 bases and J dropped 8 bases, with 7 bases sitting between them. In germline, CDR1 is KGHDR, CDR2 SFDVKD. The CDR3 is 11 residues long. For the CDR3, the DNA is TGTGCCACCAGTATACGGGATGAGCAGTTCTTC. It is translated as CATSIRDEQFF.

This clonotype was recorded at least ten times. The V call is TRBV20-1, the J call TRBJ2-7; 10 nucleotides match TRBD1. CDR3 size: 14 residues. CDR1 and CDR2 from the germline V gene are DFQATT and SNEGSKA (reference sequence). Losses at the gene ends were 4 bases for V and 3 bases for J; bases not matched to a gene: 6. The CDR3 here is CSANRDRGVYEQYF. The CDR3 DNA sequence: TGCAGTGCTAACCGGGACAGGGGAGTCTACGAGCAGTACTTC.

The CDR3 sequence is CASSQAPGTIYF. CDR3 DNA sequence: TGCGCCAGCAGCCAAGCCCCAGGCACCATATATTTT. V is TRBV4-3 and J is TRBJ1-3; D uncertain. The CDR3 runs 12 residues. Trimming stripped 1 base from V and 9 bases from J, with 7 bases between. The germline V gene has CDR1 LGHNA and CDR2 YSLEER.

The chain links TRBV9 to TRBJ1-6; 9 bases are a match to TRBD1. The CDR3 totals 17 residues. V trimming: 2 bases; J trimming: 7 bases; junction bases outside the gene matches: 10. Germline-derived CDR1 and CDR2 are SGDLS and YYNGEE. Here the CDR3 DNA reads TGTGCCAGCAGCGTTACCTCCGGGACAGGGCCAAATTCACCCCTCCACTTT. Amino acids: CASSVTSGTGPNSPLHF.

The rearrangement joins TRBV14 to TRBJ2-2, with no clear D. V lost 3 bases, J lost 5 bases, and 7 bases lay in between. CDR3 size: 13 residues. Germline CDR1 and CDR2: SGHDN and FVKESK. In DNA, the CDR3 is TGTGCCAGCAGCCAGGTGCGAACCGGGGAGCTGTTTTTT. Protein sequence: CASSQVRTGELFF.

The V gene is TRBV29-1, the J gene TRBJ2-3; 8 nucleotides line up with TRBD1. The trim removed 5 bases at V and 4 bases at J, leaving 5 bases unmatched. The CDR3 runs to 13 residues. CDR1 and CDR2 (germline): SQVTM, ANQGSEA. The CDR3 loop reads CSVNDRGADTQYF. The CDR3 nucleotides are TGCAGCGTTAACGACAGGGGCGCAGATACGCAGTATTTT.

With regard to this clonotype: This CDR3 is missing its conserved last phenylalanine or tryptophan, likely due to a read error. This chain uses TRBV28 with TRBJ2-4, with a tentative D call TRBD1 (6 bases). Germline CDR1 MDHEN, CDR2 SYDVKM. This CDR3 spans 15 amino acids. V lost 7 bases, J lost 1 base, and 14 bases lay in between. In DNA form, the CDR3 reads TGTGCCAGCATCCCGGTGGGGGCTGCCAAAAACATTCAGTACCTC. It encodes CASIPVGAAKNIQYL.

The V and J genes are TRBV27 and TRBJ1-2; 8 positions match TRBD1. The trim removed 5 bases at V and 8 bases at J, leaving 10 bases unmatched. Germline V gene lookup returns CDR1 MNHEY and CDR2 SMNVEV (reference sequence). The CDR3 has 14 amino acids. The CDR3: CASSLGQGEGGYTF. The DNA of the CDR3 is TGTGCCAGCAGTCTCGGACAGGGTGAGGGGGGCTACACCTTC.

The CDR3, as DNA: TGCAGTGCTAGAGACCCTAGCGGGAGGCCAAACACCGGGGAGCTGTTTTTT. Its protein product is CSARDPSGRPNTGELFF. The chain joins TRBV20-1 to TRBJ2-2, with 11 bases identical to TRBD2. V lost 0 bases, J lost 2 bases, and 5 bases stayed unmatched. Germline lookup yields CDR1 DFQATT and CDR2 SNEGSKA (reference sequence). The CDR3 covers 17 residues.

The rearrangement links TRBV15 to TRBJ2-5; 10 bases align to TRBD2. The end of the DNA aligns better with TRBJ2-1, so the J call may be wrong. This CDR3 has 14 amino acids. Germline V gives CDR1 LNHNV, CDR2 YYDKDF (reference sequence). CDR3 loop: CATSIGLAEGGQFF. The CDR3 nucleotides are TGTGCCACCTCTATCGGACTAGCGGAAGGGGGACAGTTCTTC.

V gene TRBV13 combines with J gene TRBJ1-1; D perhaps matches TRBD1 (5 bases). Germline CDR1 reads PRHDT; CDR2 reads FYEKMQ (reference sequence). V was cut by 5 bases and J by 11 bases, with 12 bases left in between. The length of the CDR3 is 11 residues. This chain's CDR3 is CASSPQGPAFF. CDR3 nucleotides: TGTGCCAGCAGCCCTCAGGGACCCGCTTTCTTT.

This clonotype occurred a few times. J is TRBJ2-1 and V is TRBV3-1; D assignment may be TRBD1 or TRBD2 (5 bases each). The J call is doubtful: the DNA matches TRBJ2-7 better. Germline CDR1 reads LGHDT; CDR2 reads YNNKEL (reference sequence). This CDR3 spans 13 amino acids. CDR3 DNA sequence: TGTGCCAGCAGCAAAGGGACCGTTTACGAGCAGTACTTC. Its translation: CASSKGTVYEQYF.

A note on this clonotype: A read error may produce the germline difference seen at one junction end. The CDR3 region has the DNA TGTGCCAGCAGGCCAGGACAGGGGGCCTACGATGAGCAGTTCTTC. Protein product: CASRPGQGAYDEQFF. The J gene is TRBJ2-1, the V gene TRBV6-6; 11 bases are a match to TRBD1. The germline V gene has CDR1 MNHNY and CDR2 SVGAGI (reference sequence). The CDR3 consists of 15 residues.

This clonotype was counted only a few times. The genes are TRBV3-1 and TRBJ2-5; D is perhaps TRBD1 (5 bases). The better agreement between TRBJ2-7 and the DNA end casts doubt on the J call. Per germline, CDR1 LGHDT and CDR2 YNNKEL (reference sequence). This CDR3 contains 14 residues. CDR3 protein: CASSQEGRVNEQYF. In nucleotides, the CDR3 is TGTGCCAGCAGCCAAGAAGGCAGGGTAAACGAGCAGTACTTC.